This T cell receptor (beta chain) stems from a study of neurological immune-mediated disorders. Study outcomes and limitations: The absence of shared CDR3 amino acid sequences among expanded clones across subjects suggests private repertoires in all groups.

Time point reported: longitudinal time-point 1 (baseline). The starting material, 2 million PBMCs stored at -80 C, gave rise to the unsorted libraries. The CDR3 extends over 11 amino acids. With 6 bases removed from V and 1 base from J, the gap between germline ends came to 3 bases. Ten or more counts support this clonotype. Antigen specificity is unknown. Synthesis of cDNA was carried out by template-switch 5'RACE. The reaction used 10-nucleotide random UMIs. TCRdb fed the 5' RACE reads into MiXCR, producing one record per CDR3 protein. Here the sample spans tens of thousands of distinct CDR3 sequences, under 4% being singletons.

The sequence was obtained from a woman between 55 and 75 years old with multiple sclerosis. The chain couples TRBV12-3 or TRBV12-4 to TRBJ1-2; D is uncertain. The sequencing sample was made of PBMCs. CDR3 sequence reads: CASSLNYGYTF. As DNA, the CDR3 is TGTGCCAGCAGCCTTAACTATGGCTACACCTTC.